The next 20 T cell receptor beta chains were all read from a single sample in a study of shared clonotypes between healthy human individuals. Measured with immunoSEQ multiplex PCR; TCRdb has only the in-frame clones, and not every one. The table shows roughly 1 million clones, with approximately 76% occurring only once. The source material was memory CD4+ T cells sorted from blood. Regarding subset: CD45RA-negative fraction. The receptors stem from a man between 18 and 29 years old in good health.

Comments on this clone: It differs at one base from a far larger clone, so likely a read error. The same CDR3 can be traced to other DNA sequences in this sample. The chain employs TRBV28 and TRBJ2-7; TRBD1 might be the D (5 bases). V was clipped by 4 bases and J by 1 base, with 8 bases between them. The germline gives CDR1 MDHEN, CDR2 SYDVKM. CDR3 length: 13 amino acids. The CDR3 here is CASSSQGSYEQYF. The CDR3, as DNA: TGTGCCAGCAGTTCCCAGGGATCCTACGAGCAGTACTTC.

The chain links TRBV14 to TRBJ2-7, with 7 bases aligning to TRBD1. V gave up 3 bases and J gave up 0 bases; unmatched junction bases: 8. The germline gives CDR1 SGHDN, CDR2 FVKESK. This CDR3 has 16 amino acids. Here the CDR3 DNA reads TGTGCCAGCAGCCATGGGGTTCGACAGGGCTCCTACGAGCAGTACTTC. Amino acids: CASSHGVRQGSYEQYF.

V is TRBV9 and J is TRBJ2-1, with 8 bases identical to TRBD1. After removal of 0 bases from V and 6 bases from J, the junction contained 5 bases not matched to a gene. There are 15 residues in the CDR3. From germline, CDR1 is SGDLS and CDR2 YYNGEE. CDR3 in DNA: TGTGCCAGCAGCGTAGTAGGGACAGGAGGCAATGAGCAGTTCTTC. Protein product: CASSVVGTGGNEQFF.

The J gene is TRBJ1-2, the V gene TRBV7-2; D not certain. Per the germline V gene, CDR1 is SGHTA and CDR2 is FQGNSA. This CDR3 region has 14 residues. Trimming cost V 4 bases and J 0 bases, with 9 bases left between them. This CDR3 is CASSYRLSNYGYTF. For the CDR3, the DNA is TGTGCCAGCAGCTATCGGTTATCTAACTATGGCTACACCTTC.

The rearrangement uses TRBV19 and TRBJ1-1; D is uncertain. CDR1 LNHDA and CDR2 SQIVND come from the germline V gene (reference sequence). With 3 bases removed from V and 0 bases from J, the gap between germline ends came to 14 bases. The CDR3 has 16 residues. CDR3 sequence: CASSIPGLSMNTEAFF. CDR3 nucleotides: TGTGCCAGTAGTATCCCAGGACTAAGTATGAACACTGAAGCTTTCTTT.

The genes are TRBV4-2 and TRBJ2-1; weak D call: TRBD2 (6 bases). Trimming pared 1 base from V and 9 bases from J, leaving 10 bases between. The CDR3 length is 13 residues. From germline, CDR1 is LGHNA and CDR2 YNFKEQ. CDR3 sequence: CASSQVQAGEQFF. The DNA of the CDR3 is TGTGCCAGCAGCCAAGTGCAAGCGGGTGAGCAGTTCTTC.

The table lists this clone with a count of one. This chain connects TRBV7-9 to TRBJ2-7; TRBD2 is a possible D gene (6 bases). The germline V gene encodes CDR1 SEHNR and CDR2 FQNEAQ (reference sequence). CDR3 size: 15 residues. Trimming stripped 4 bases from V and 6 bases from J, with 19 bases between. CDR3 nucleotide sequence: TGTGCCAGCAGCTGGGGAGATGCGGGACGGAGCGAGCAGTACTTC. Its protein product is CASSWGDAGRSEQYF.

The chain couples TRBV9 to TRBJ2-3, with 7 bases matching TRBD2. Germline trimming cut 5 bases from V and 0 bases from J; bases unmatched to any gene: 9. This CDR3 region has 16 residues. Per germline, CDR1 SGDLS and CDR2 YYNGEE. The CDR3 protein is CASSARGGSSTDTQYF. Written as DNA, the CDR3 is TGTGCCAGCAGTGCTCGCGGGGGTTCTAGCACAGATACGCAGTATTTT.

V gene TRBV25-1 combines with J gene TRBJ1-6; D may be TRBD1 (5 bases). The V gene lost 1 base and the J gene lost 5 bases, with 9 bases spanning the gap. The CDR3 extends over 15 amino acids. Germline V gene lookup returns CDR1 MGHDK and CDR2 SYGVNS. The CDR3 is CASSELRGDNSPLHF. CDR3 sequence (DNA): TGTGCCAGCAGTGAATTAAGGGGAGATAATTCACCCCTCCACTTT.

The chain links TRBV10-3 to TRBJ1-1; unclear D gene. Trimming took 2 bases from V and 4 from J, leaving 23 bases between them. Germline lookup yields CDR1 ENHRY and CDR2 SYGVKD. There are 18 residues in the CDR3. For the CDR3, the DNA is TGTGCCATCAGTGAGGGGCCACAAGGCTCCCGGGGTTCCACTGAAGCTTTCTTT. It translates to CAISEGPQGSRGSTEAFF.

V usage is TRBV28 and J usage is TRBJ2-7; D possibly matches TRBD1 or TRBD2 (5 bases each). V lost 5 bases and J lost 0, with 17 bases in between. This CDR3 region has 16 residues. From germline, CDR1 is MDHEN and CDR2 SYDVKM. The CDR3 region has the DNA TGTGCCAGCAGTCGCCTCCGGGGCCCAAGCTCCTACGAGCAGTACTTC. The encoded protein is CASSRLRGPSSYEQYF.

This clone is a singleton in its sample. V usage is TRBV5-1 and J usage is TRBJ2-5, with D tentatively TRBD1 or TRBD2 (5 bases each). The CDR3 length is 14 residues. Trimming removed 1 base at V and 5 bases at J, with 12 bases between. Germline V gene data show CDR1 as SGHRS and CDR2 as YFSETQ. CDR3 protein: CASSLRRGGETQYF. CDR3 sequence (DNA): TGCGCCAGCAGCTTGAGACGGGGCGGGGAGACCCAGTACTTC.

The CDR3 DNA is TGTGCCAGCTCAGACGGGACAGGGAATCAGCCCCAGCATTTT. Translated, it gives CASSDGTGNQPQHF. This chain links TRBV18 with TRBJ1-5, with 9 bases aligning to TRBD1. CDR1 is KGHSH and CDR2 is LQKENI in the germline V gene. V trimming: 5 bases; J trimming: 4 bases; junction bases outside the gene matches: 3. The CDR3 has 14 amino acids.

The chain combines TRBV7-9 with TRBJ2-2; the D gene is possibly TRBD1 (5 bases). V lost 7 bases and J 6 bases, leaving 12 bases between the germline ends. CDR3 length equals 13 residues. Looked up from germline, CDR1 is SEHNR and CDR2 is FQNEAQ (reference sequence). The CDR3 sequence is CASTPGKAGELFF. The CDR3 DNA reads TGTGCCAGCACCCCAGGGAAGGCCGGGGAGCTGTTTTTT. Looking up the rest from reference TRBV7-9 and TRBJ2-2 gives the full variable domain: DTGVSQNPRHKITKRGQNVTFRCDPISEHNRLYWYRQTLGQGPEFLTYFQNEAQLEKSRLLSDRFSAERPKGSFSTLEIQRTEQGDSAMYLCASTPGKAGELFFGEGSRLTVL.

The V and J genes are TRBV19 and TRBJ1-2; the D gene is possibly TRBD1 (5 bases). The germline CDR1 and CDR2 sequences are LNHDA and SQIVND (reference sequence). The CDR3 contains 15 residues. V lost 6 bases and J 5 bases, leaving 19 bases between the germline ends. The CDR3 reads CASSERGRASYGYTF. The DNA of the CDR3 is TGTGCCAGTAGCGAAAGAGGCAGGGCAAGTTATGGCTACACCTTC.

This clone has a handful of counts. The J gene is TRBJ1-1, the V gene TRBV5-1, with no clear D. From germline, CDR1 is SGHRS and CDR2 YFSETQ. The CDR3 length is 14 residues. V was shortened by 1 base and J by 4 bases, with 11 bases between the two germline ends. CDR3: CASSLTVAVTEAFF. CDR3 DNA sequence: TGCGCCAGCAGCTTGACAGTAGCTGTCACTGAAGCTTTCTTT. Based on the CDR3 plus reference TRBV5-1 and TRBJ1-1, the full variable domain is KAGVTQTPRYLIKTRGQQVTLSCSPISGHRSVSWYQQTPGQGLQFLFEYFSETQRNKGNFPGRFSGRQFSNSRSEMNVSTLELGDSALYLCASSLTVAVTEAFFGQGTRLTVV.

Concerning this clone itself: Different DNA sequences within this sample yield the same CDR3. V and J are TRBV7-2 and TRBJ1-5, with 10 bases aligning to TRBD1. The V and J ends lost 1 base and 6 bases, in that order; junction bases with no gene match: 3. Looked up from germline, CDR1 is SGHTA and CDR2 is FQGNSA. The length of the CDR3 is 15 residues. The CDR3 DNA follows: TGTGCCAGCAGCTTAGGGGGGACAGGGGTTCAGCCCCAGCATTTT. Amino acids: CASSLGGTGVQPQHF. The variable domain in full, with the rest retrieved from reference TRBV7-2 and TRBJ1-5, is GAGVSQSPSNKVTEKGKDVELRCDPISGHTALYWYRQSLGQGLEFLIYFQGNSAPDKSGLPSDRFSAERTGGSVSTLTIQRTQQEDSAVYLCASSLGGTGVQPQHFGDGTRLSIL.

The V call is TRBV30, the J call TRBJ1-2; no definite D call. The CDR3 is 13 residues long. V was clipped by 2 bases and J by 6 bases, with 13 bases between them. CDR1 GTSNPN and CDR2 SVGIG come from the germline V gene (reference sequence). This CDR3 is CAWSKGGFNGYTF. The CDR3 coding sequence is TGTGCCTGGAGTAAGGGTGGGTTTAATGGCTACACCTTC.

V gene TRBV30 combines with J gene TRBJ2-5, with D perhaps matching TRBD1 or TRBD2 (6 bases each). The length of the CDR3 is 15 residues. V was clipped by 1 base and J by 5 bases, with 17 bases between them. Germline V gene sequence: CDR1 GTSNPN, CDR2 SVGIG (reference sequence). The CDR3 bases are TGTGCCTGGAGTGACAGGGAGGCACCCTGGGAGACCCAGTACTTC. Amino acids: CAWSDREAPWETQYF.

The chain uses TRBV15 and TRBJ2-5; D ambiguous. Germline V gives CDR1 LNHNV, CDR2 YYDKDF (reference sequence). The CDR3 runs 12 residues. Trimming took off 9 bases at V and 4 bases at J, with 12 bases between the two ends. The CDR3 protein is CATKQGSETQYF. CDR3 DNA: TGTGCCACAAAACAAGGATCAGAGACCCAGTACTTC.